This is a list of T cell receptor beta chains from one sample in a study of T cell repertoires in cytomegalovirus infection. Which antigens these TCRs recognize remains unknown. Each CDR3 protein gets one entry after TCRdb re-called the reads with MiXCR. In the table there are around 570,000 distinct CDR3 sequences, around 40% of which are singletons. The starting material was cultured PBMCs, obtained from culture after CMV antigen stimulation. The receptors shown here come from a human donor in good health (CMV status not recorded). Some clones in this sample may be carry-over from other donors' samples. Each CDR3 is given with its conserved first and last residue. D genes are given only for firm matches. Some rows have no size entry. The others give once, few or many, or a class for an expanded clone.

D gene,V gene,clone size,J gene,CDR3 protein,CDR3 DNA
TRBD1,TRBV6-5,NA,TRBJ1-1,CASSYGTGVEAFF,TGTGCCAGCAGTTACGGGACAGGGGTTGAAGCTTTCTTT
TRBD1,TRBV5-4,many,TRBJ2-7,CASSPGDRGFGEQYF,TGTGCCAGCAGCCCCGGGGACAGGGGTTTCGGCGAGCAGTACTTC
NA,TRBV28,NA,TRBJ2-3,CASSPRFGSDTQYF,TGTGCCAGCAGCCCAAGGTTTGGGTCAGATACGCAGTATTTT
NA,TRBV12-3/TRBV12-4,NA,TRBJ1-5,CASSLALLFGHSNQPQHF,TGTGCCAGCAGTTTAGCGCTGTTGTTCGGACATAGCAATCAGCCCCAGCATTTT
NA,TRBV12-3/TRBV12-4,NA,TRBJ2-3,CASRPSLRDTQYF,TGTGCCAGTCGACCATCTCTCAGGGATACGCAGTATTTT
NA,TRBV6-6,few,TRBJ2-1,CASSYSKGGHYNEQFF,TGTGCCAGCAGTTACTCGAAAGGGGGGCATTACAATGAGCAGTTCTTC
NA,TRBV4-2,NA,TRBJ1-6,CASESRLGQQNGDSPLHF,TGTGCCAGCGAGTCGCGACTAGGACAGCAAAATGGGGATTCACCCCTCCACTTT
NA,TRBV7-2,few,TRBJ1-3,CASSAGNTIYF,TGTGCCAGCAGCGCTGGAAACACCATATATTTT
TRBD2,TRBV5-1,once,TRBJ2-7,CASSLGVLAVPDEQYF,TGCGCCAGCAGCTTGGGGGTCCTAGCGGTTCCCGACGAGCAGTACTTC
NA,TRBV7-2,few,TRBJ2-2,CASSRPLASTGELFF,TGTGCCAGCAGCCGCCCCCTAGCCTCCACCGGGGAGCTGTTTTTT
NA,TRBV12-3/TRBV12-4,NA,TRBJ2-1,CASSFGPAEVQFF,TGTGCCAGCAGTTTTGGCCCAGCCGAGGTGCAGTTCTTC